The T cell receptor (beta chain) described here comes from a study of response to subunit inactivated influenza vaccine. The study's findings and limits: Seasonal influenza vaccination, on each occasion, was suggested by the authors to recruit few new T cells.

Comments on this clonotype: Its antigen is still unknown.

TCRdb passed the RT-PCR reads through MiXCR, listing each CDR3 protein once. Of about 800,000 distinct CDR3 sequences listed, 21% are singletons. V lost 1 base, J lost 9 bases, and 10 bases stayed unmatched. The CDR3 spans 16 residues. Germline V CDR1 and CDR2: LGHNT, FRNRAP. The chain employs TRBV12-5 and TRBJ1-1, with 11 bases aligning to TRBD1. This sample comprised PBMCs from blood, obtained more than 4 days after vaccination. This TCR was sampled from a man between 50 and 59 years old who received an inactivated influenza vaccine. CDR3 loop: CASGLDVPGTGGQAFF. The CDR3 DNA follows: TGTGCTAGTGGTTTGGACGTCCCCGGGACAGGGGGGCAAGCTTTCTTT.